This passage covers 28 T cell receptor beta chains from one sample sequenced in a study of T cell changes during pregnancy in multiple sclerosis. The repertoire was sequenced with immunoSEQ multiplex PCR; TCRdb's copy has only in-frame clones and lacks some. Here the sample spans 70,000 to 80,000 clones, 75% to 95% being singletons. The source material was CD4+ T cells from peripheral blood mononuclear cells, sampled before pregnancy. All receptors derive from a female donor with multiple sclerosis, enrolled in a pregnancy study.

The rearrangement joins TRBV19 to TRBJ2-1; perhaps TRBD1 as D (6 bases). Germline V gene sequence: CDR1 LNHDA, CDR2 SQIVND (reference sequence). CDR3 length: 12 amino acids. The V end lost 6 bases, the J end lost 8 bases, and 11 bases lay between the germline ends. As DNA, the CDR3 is TGTGCCAGTAGGGGTGGGGGCCATGAGCAGTTCTTC. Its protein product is CASRGGGHEQFF.

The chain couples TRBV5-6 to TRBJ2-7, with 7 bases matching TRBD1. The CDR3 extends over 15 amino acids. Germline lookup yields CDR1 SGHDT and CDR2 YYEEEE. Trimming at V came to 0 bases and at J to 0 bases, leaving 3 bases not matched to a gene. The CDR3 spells CASSLAGQLSYEQYF. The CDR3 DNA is TGTGCCAGCAGCTTGGCGGGACAGCTCTCCTACGAGCAGTACTTC. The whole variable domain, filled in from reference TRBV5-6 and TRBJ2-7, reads DAGVTQSPTHLIKTRGQQVTLRCSPKSGHDTVSWYQQALGQGPQFIFQYYEEEERQRGNFPDRFSGHQFPNYSSELNVNALLLGDSALYLCASSLAGQLSYEQYFGPGTRLTVT.

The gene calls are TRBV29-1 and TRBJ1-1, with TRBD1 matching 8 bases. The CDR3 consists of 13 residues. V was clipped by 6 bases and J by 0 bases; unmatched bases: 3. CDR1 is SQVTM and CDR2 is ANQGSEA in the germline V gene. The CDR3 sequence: CSVTTGVNTEAFF. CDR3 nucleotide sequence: TGCAGCGTCACGACAGGGGTGAACACTGAAGCTTTCTTT. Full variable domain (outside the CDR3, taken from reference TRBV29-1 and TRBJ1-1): SAVISQKPSRDICQRGTSLTIQCQVDSQVTMMFWYRQQPGQSLTLIATANQGSEATYESGFVIDKFPISRPNLTFSTLTVSNMSPEDSSIYLCSVTTGVNTEAFFGQGTRLTVV.

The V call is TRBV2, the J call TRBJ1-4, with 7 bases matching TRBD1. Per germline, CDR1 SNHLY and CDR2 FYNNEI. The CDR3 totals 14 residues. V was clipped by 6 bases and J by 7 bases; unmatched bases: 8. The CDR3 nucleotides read TGTGCCAGCAGAAGACAGGGAATGGCTGAAAAACTGTTTTTT. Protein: CASRRQGMAEKLFF.

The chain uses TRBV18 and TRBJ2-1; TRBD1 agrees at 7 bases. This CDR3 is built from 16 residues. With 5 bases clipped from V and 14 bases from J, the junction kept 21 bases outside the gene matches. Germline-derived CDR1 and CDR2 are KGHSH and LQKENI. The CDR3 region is CASSTSINPGTQGEFF. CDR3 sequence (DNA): TGTGCCAGCTCAACGTCCATAAACCCAGGAACTCAGGGGGAGTTCTTC.

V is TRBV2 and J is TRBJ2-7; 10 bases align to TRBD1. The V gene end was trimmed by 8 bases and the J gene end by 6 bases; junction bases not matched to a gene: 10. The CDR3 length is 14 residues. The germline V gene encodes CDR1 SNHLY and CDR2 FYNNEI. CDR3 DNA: TGTGCCAGCGCCCCGGACAGGGGGTCTGTCGAGCAGTACTTC. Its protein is CASAPDRGSVEQYF. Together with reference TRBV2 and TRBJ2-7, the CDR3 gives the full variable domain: EPEVTQTPSHQVTQMGQEVILRCVPISNHLYFYWYRQILGQKVEFLVSFYNNEISEKSEIFDDQFSVERPDGSNFTLKIRSTKLEDSAMYFCASAPDRGSVEQYFGPGTRLTVT.

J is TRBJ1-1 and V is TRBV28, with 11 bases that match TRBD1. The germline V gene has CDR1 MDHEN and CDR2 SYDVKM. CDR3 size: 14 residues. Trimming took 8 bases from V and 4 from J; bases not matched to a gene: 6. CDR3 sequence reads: CASRTGGRGTEAFF. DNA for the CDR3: TGTGCCAGCCGGACAGGGGGCAGGGGCACTGAAGCTTTCTTT.

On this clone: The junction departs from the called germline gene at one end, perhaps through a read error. The CDR3 sequence: CASSLNRDRDAGYTF. Here the CDR3 DNA reads TGCGCCAGCAGCCTCAACCGGGACAGGGACGCTGGCTACACCTTC. The chain is built from TRBV7-3 and TRBJ1-2; TRBD1 agrees at 9 bases. The CDR3 is 15 residues long. Germline V gene lookup returns CDR1 SGHTA and CDR2 FQGTGA.

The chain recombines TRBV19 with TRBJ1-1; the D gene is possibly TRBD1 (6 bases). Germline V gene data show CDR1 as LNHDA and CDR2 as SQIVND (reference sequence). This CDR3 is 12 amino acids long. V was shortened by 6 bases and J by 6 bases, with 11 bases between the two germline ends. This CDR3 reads CASRPGTPEAFF. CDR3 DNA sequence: TGTGCCAGTAGACCCGGGACACCTGAAGCTTTCTTT. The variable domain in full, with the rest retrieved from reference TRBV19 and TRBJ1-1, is DGGITQSPKYLFRKEGQNVTLSCEQNLNHDAMYWYRQDPGQGLRLIYYSQIVNDFQKGDIAEGYSVSREKKESFPLTVTSAQKNPTAFYLCASRPGTPEAFFGQGTRLTVV.

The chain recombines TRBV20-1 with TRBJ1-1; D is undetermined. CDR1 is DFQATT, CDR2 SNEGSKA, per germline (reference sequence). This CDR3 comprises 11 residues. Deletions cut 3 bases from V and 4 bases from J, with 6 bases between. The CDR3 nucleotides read TGCAGTGCTAGCGTCGGCACTGAAGCTTTCTTT. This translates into CSASVGTEAFF.

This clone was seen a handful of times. CDR3 nucleotide sequence: TGTGCCAGCAGCCCCACAGATCTCCCTGGAAACACCATATATTTT. Protein product: CASSPTDLPGNTIYF. The chain is built from TRBV5-5 and TRBJ1-3; D unresolved. Germline V lookup: CDR1 SGHKS, CDR2 YYEKEE (reference sequence). This CDR3 spans 15 amino acids. V was trimmed by 4 bases and J by 2 bases, leaving 13 bases between them.

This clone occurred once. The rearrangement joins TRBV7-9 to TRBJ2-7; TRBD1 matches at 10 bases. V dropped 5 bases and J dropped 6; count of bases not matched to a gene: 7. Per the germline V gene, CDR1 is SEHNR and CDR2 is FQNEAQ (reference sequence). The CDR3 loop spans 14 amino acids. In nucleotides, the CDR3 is TGTGCCAGCAGCCGGGACAGGGGAGGGGCCGAGCAGTACTTC. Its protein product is CASSRDRGGAEQYF.

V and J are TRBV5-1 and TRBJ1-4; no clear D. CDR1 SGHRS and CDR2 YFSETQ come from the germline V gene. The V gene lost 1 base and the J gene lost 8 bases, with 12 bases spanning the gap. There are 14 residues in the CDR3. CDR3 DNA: TGCGCCAGCAGCTTGAAAGGTTCGGGGGAAAAACTGTTTTTT. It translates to CASSLKGSGEKLFF.

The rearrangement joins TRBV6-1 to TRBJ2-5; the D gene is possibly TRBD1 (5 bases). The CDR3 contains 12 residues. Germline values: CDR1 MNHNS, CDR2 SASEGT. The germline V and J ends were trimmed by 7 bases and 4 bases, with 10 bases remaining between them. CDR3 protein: CASTPRGETQYF. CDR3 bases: TGTGCCAGCACCCCAAGGGGAGAGACCCAGTACTTC.

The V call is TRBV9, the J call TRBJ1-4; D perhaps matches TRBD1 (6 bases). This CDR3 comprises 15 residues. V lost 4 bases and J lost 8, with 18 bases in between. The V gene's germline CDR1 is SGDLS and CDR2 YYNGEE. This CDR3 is CASSSIGGVGEKLFF. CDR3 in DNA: TGTGCCAGCAGCTCAATAGGGGGTGTAGGCGAAAAACTGTTTTTT.

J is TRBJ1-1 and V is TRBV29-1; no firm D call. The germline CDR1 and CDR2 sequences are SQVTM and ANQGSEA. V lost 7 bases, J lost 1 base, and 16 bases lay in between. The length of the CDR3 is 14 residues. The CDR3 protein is CSAALGGPNTEAFF. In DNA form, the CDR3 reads TGCAGCGCCGCGCTAGGAGGCCCGAACACTGAAGCTTTCTTT.

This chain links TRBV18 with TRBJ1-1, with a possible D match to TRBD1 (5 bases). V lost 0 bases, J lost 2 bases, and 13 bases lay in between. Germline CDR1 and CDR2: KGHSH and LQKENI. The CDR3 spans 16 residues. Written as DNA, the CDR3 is TGTGCCAGCTCACCACCGAACGGACAATTAAACACTGAAGCTTTCTTT. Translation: CASSPPNGQLNTEAFF.

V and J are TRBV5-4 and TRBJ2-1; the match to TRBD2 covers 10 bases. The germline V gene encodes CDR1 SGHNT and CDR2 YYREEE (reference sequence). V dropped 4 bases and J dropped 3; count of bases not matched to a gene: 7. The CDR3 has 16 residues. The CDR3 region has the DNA TGTGCCAGCAGCCCGCTAGCGGGGGTGCACTACAATGAGCAGTTCTTC. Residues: CASSPLAGVHYNEQFF.

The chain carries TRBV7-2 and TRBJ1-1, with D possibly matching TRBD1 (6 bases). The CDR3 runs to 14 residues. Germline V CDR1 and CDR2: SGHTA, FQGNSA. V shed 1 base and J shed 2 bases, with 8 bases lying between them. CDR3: CASSLGTANTEAFF. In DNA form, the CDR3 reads TGTGCCAGCAGCTTAGGGACAGCAAACACTGAAGCTTTCTTT.

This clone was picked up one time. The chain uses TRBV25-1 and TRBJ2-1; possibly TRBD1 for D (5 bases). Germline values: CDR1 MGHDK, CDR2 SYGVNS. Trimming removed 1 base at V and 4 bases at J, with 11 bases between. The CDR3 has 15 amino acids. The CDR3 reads CASSESQGSYNEQFF. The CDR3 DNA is TGTGCCAGCAGTGAATCCCAGGGATCATACAATGAGCAGTTCTTC.

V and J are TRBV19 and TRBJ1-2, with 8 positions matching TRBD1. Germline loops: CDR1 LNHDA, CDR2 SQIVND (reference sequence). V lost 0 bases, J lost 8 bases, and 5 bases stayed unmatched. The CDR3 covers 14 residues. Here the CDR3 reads CASSIDRGRGGYTF. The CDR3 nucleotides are TGTGCCAGTAGTATAGACAGGGGGCGAGGAGGCTACACCTTC.

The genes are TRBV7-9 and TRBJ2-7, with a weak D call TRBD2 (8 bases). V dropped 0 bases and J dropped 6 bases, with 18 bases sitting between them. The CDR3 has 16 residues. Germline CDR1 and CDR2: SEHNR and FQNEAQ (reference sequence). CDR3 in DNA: TGTGCCAGCAGCTTAGCGCTGGTACAGGGGACTAGCGAGCAGTACTTC. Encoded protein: CASSLALVQGTSEQYF. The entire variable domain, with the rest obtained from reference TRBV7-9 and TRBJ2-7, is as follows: DTGVSQNPRHKITKRGQNVTFRCDPISEHNRLYWYRQTLGQGPEFLTYFQNEAQLEKSRLLSDRFSAERPKGSFSTLEIQRTEQGDSAMYLCASSLALVQGTSEQYFGPGTRLTVT.

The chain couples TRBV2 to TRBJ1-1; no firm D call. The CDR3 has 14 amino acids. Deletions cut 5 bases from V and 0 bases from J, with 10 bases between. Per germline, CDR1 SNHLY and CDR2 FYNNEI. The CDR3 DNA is TGTGCCAGCAGTCGTGGAGTGATGAACACTGAAGCTTTCTTT. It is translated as CASSRGVMNTEAFF.

The CDR3 DNA is TGTGCCAGCAGTGAATGGACAGGGGGTCAGCCCCAGCATTTT. As protein: CASSEWTGGQPQHF. The chain uses TRBV6-1 and TRBJ1-5; 10 nucleotides match TRBD1. CDR1 and CDR2 (germline): MNHNS, SASEGT. The CDR3 extends over 14 amino acids. The trim removed 2 bases at V and 6 bases at J, leaving 1 base unmatched.

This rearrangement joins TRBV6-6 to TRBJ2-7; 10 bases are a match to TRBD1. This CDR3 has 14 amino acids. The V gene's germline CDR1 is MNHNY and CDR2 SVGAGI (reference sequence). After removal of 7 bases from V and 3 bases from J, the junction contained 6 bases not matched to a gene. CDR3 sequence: CASTSGTGDYEQYF. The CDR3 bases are TGTGCCAGCACCTCCGGGACAGGGGACTACGAGCAGTACTTC.

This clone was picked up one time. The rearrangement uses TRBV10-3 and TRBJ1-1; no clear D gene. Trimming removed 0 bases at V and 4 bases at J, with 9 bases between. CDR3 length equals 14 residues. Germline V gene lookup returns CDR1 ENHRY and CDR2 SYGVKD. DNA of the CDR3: TGTGCCATCAGTGAGTCACCCGTGGCCACTGAAGCTTTCTTT. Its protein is CAISESPVATEAFF.

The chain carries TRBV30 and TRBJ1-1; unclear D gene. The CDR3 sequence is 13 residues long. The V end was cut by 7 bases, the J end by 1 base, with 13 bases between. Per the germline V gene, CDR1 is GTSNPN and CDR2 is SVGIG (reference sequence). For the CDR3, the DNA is TGTGCCTCCCTCCGACGAGGGAACACTGAAGCTTTCTTT. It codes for CASLRRGNTEAFF.

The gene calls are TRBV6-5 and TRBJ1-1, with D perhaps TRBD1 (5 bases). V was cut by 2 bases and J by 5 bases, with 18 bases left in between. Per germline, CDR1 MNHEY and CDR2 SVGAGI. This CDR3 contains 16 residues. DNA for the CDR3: TGTGCCAGCAGTTACGGCGGGGGATTCGGGGCAACTGAAGCTTTCTTT. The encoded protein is CASSYGGGFGATEAFF.